These T cell receptor beta chains were read from a single sample in a study of siplizumab effects on memory and regulatory T cells. The assay was immunoSEQ multiplex PCR, and TCRdb's table has in-frame clones only and misses some. The table has approximately 94,000 clones, approximately 94% seen once. Sequencing input: non-Treg CD4+ T cells sorted from blood. All receptors derive from a human donor in good health. Each CDR3 is given with its conserved first and last residue. The order of the fields is clone size, V gene, D gene, J gene, CDR3 DNA, CDR3 protein. D genes are given only for firm matches. Size tells how often a clone was seen (once, few, many) or the class of an expanded clone, and some rows leave it out.

NA,TRBV5-4,NA,TRBJ1-4,TGTGCCAGCATCGATCCATGGGGTTCCACTAATGAAAAACTGTTTTTT,CASIDPWGSTNEKLFF
NA,TRBV19,NA,TRBJ2-1,TGTGCCAGTAGCCTCGTTTACCGCGCCGCTAGCTCCTACAATGAGCAGTTCTTC,CASSLVYRAASSYNEQFF
NA,TRBV18,TRBD1,TRBJ2-7,TGTGCCAGCTCACCTTCCGGGACAGCGAACGTCGGGGCCTACGAGCAGTACTTC,CASSPSGTANVGAYEQYF
NA,TRBV6-1,NA,TRBJ2-3,TGTGCCAGCAGTGGCTTCCATGGGGATACGCAGTATTTT,CASSGFHGDTQYF
once,TRBV2,NA,TRBJ1-1,TGTGCCAGCAGAGACATCCAGGGGTACACTGAAGCTTTCTTT,CASRDIQGYTEAFF
few,TRBV4-1,NA,TRBJ1-5,TGCGCCAGCAGCCAAGAGTTATCAGGGCAGCCCCAGCATTTT,CASSQELSGQPQHF
few,TRBV9,NA,TRBJ1-3,TGTGCCAGCAGCCTCCCCGGCGGAAACACCATATATTTT,CASSLPGGNTIYF
NA,TRBV7-9,TRBD2,TRBJ2-1,TGTGCCAGCAGCTTGGGGGGGAGACTAACCCTATACAATGAGCAGTTCTTC,CASSLGGRLTLYNEQFF
NA,TRBV18,NA,TRBJ2-3,TGTGCCAGCTCACCCGGGACTCGCACAGATACGCAGTATTTT,CASSPGTRTDTQYF
NA,TRBV7-9,NA,TRBJ1-2,TGTGCCAGCAGCCGAGACGGGGGAAGGACCCTCCATGGCTACACCTTC,CASSRDGGRTLHGYTF
NA,TRBV28,NA,TRBJ2-1,TGTGCCAGCAGTTCGCAGGCTACACTCTACAATGAGCAGTTCTTC,CASSSQATLYNEQFF
NA,TRBV29-1,TRBD1,TRBJ1-1,TGCAGCGTTGGACAGGGGGACACTGAAGCTTTCTTT,CSVGQGDTEAFF
NA,TRBV25-1,TRBD2,TRBJ2-7,TGTGCCAGCAGTGAATTAGGACTAGCCTACGAGCAGTACTTC,CASSELGLAYEQYF
NA,TRBV6-6,TRBD1,TRBJ1-2,TGTGCCAGCAGTCCGCGACAGGGCTATGGCTACACCTTC,CASSPRQGYGYTF
NA,TRBV5-6,NA,TRBJ1-2,TGTGCCAGCAGCTCCCCCCCCAGCCTCGGCTACACCTTC,CASSSPPSLGYTF
NA,TRBV28,TRBD1,TRBJ2-7,TGTGCCAGCAACCTAATGACAGGGCCGTGGGAGCAGTACTTC,CASNLMTGPWEQYF
NA,TRBV5-8,TRBD1,TRBJ1-5,TGTGCCAGCAGCTGGGGGACAGGGTACAGCAATCAGCCCCAGCATTTT,CASSWGTGYSNQPQHF
NA,TRBV14,NA,TRBJ2-2,TGTGCCAGCAGCCAAGATCGGGGCTTGCACACCGGGGAGCTGTTTTTT,CASSQDRGLHTGELFF
NA,TRBV9,TRBD2,TRBJ2-2,TGTGCCAGCAGCGCCAGGACTAGCGGGAGCCCCGGGGCCGGGGAGCTGTTTTTT,CASSARTSGSPGAGELFF
NA,TRBV6-1,TRBD1,TRBJ1-3,TGTGCCAGCACTTGGGAACAGGGGATGGGAAACACCATATATTTT,CASTWEQGMGNTIYF
NA,TRBV28,NA,TRBJ2-7,TGTGCCAGCAGTGCCTCCCTGGGGCAGTCCTACGAGCAGTACTTC,CASSASLGQSYEQYF
NA,TRBV5-1,NA,TRBJ2-7,TGCGCCAGCAGCTTGGAGGGCGAGCAGTACTTC,CASSLEGEQYF
NA,TRBV19,NA,TRBJ2-5,TGTGCCAGTAGTCCCCAGGAGGGGTCCAAAGAGACCCAGTACTTC,CASSPQEGSKETQYF
NA,TRBV7-9,NA,TRBJ2-2,TGTGCCAGCAGCTTAGGACTTGAGAACGCCGGGGAGCTGTTTTTT,CASSLGLENAGELFF
NA,TRBV11-2,TRBD1,TRBJ1-2,TGTGCCAGCAGGCCGGGACAGGCCAGCTATGGCTACACCTTC,CASRPGQASYGYTF